These 20 T cell receptor beta chains share one sample of origin, sequenced in a study of blood T cell repertoires in COVID-19. Profiling relied on immunoSEQ multiplex PCR, and the TCRdb table lists in-frame clones only, not all of them. The table includes around 80,000 clones, roughly 80% detected once. Sequenced sample: peripheral blood. The origin of the receptors is a human donor in a cohort sampled during active COVID-19.

The chain links TRBV9 to TRBJ2-2; 7 positions agree with TRBD2. Losses at the gene ends were 0 bases for V and 4 bases for J; bases not matched to a gene: 6. The V gene's germline CDR1 is SGDLS and CDR2 YYNGEE. The CDR3 sequence is 16 residues long. CDR3 bases: TGTGCCAGCAGCGTAGGATCGGGGGGTGGCACCGGGGAGCTGTTTTTT. Its protein is CASSVGSGGGTGELFF.

In regard to this clone: The same CDR3 arises from other DNA sequences in this sample as well. The V and J genes are TRBV10-3 and TRBJ1-2, with 8 bases lining up with TRBD1. Germline CDR1 and CDR2: ENHRY and SYGVKD. V lost 4 bases, J lost 2 bases, and 0 bases stayed unmatched. The CDR3 length is 13 residues. The chain's CDR3 is CAISGQGNYGYTF. CDR3 nucleotides: TGTGCCATCAGTGGACAGGGGAACTATGGCTACACCTTC.

The chain's CDR3 is CASSLEAVVNTEAFF. In DNA form, the CDR3 reads TGCGCCAGCAGCTTGGAGGCGGTCGTGAACACTGAAGCTTTCTTT. The V gene is TRBV5-1, the J gene TRBJ1-1; no reliable D call. The CDR3 is 15 amino acids. The germline V gene encodes CDR1 SGHRS and CDR2 YFSETQ. Deletions cut 0 bases from V and 0 bases from J, with 9 bases between.

This chain connects TRBV5-1 to TRBJ2-5, with 12 positions matching TRBD2. There are 17 residues in the CDR3. The germline CDR1 and CDR2 sequences are SGHRS and YFSETQ. The V and J ends lost 5 bases and 1 base, in that order; junction bases with no gene match: 9. The CDR3 nucleotides read TGCGCCAGCAGGGGGTCACTAGCGGGGGGATCCCAAGAGACCCAGTACTTC. The encoded protein is CASRGSLAGGSQETQYF.

The chain joins TRBV6-5 to TRBJ2-7; 7 bases map to TRBD1. Germline V gene sequence: CDR1 MNHEY, CDR2 SVGAGI. CDR3 length equals 14 residues. The junction had 10 bases not matched to a gene; V was cut back by 6 bases and J by 5 bases. The CDR3 DNA reads as TGTGCCAGCAGAGACAGGGTTTTAGTCAACGAGCAGTACTTC. Protein sequence: CASRDRVLVNEQYF.

This clone occurred a few times. For the CDR3, the DNA is TGCGCCAGCAGCTTAGGGGCGACATGGGGAAACACCATATATTTT. Its protein product is CASSLGATWGNTIYF. This chain connects TRBV5-1 to TRBJ1-3, with a possible D match to TRBD1 (5 bases). The CDR3 loop spans 15 amino acids. In germline, CDR1 is SGHRS, CDR2 YFSETQ. With 2 bases removed from V and 4 bases from J, the gap between germline ends came to 13 bases.

The genes are TRBV5-8 and TRBJ2-1, with 9 bases lining up with TRBD2. The CDR3 has 19 amino acids. Germline loops: CDR1 SGHTS, CDR2 YDEGEE. V lost 0 bases and J lost 0; bases outside the gene matches: 10. Here the CDR3 DNA reads TGTGCCAGCAGCTTGGTACTAGCGGGTTACTTGAGCTCCTACAATGAGCAGTTCTTC. Protein product: CASSLVLAGYLSSYNEQFF.

V gene TRBV3-1 (or the pseudogene TRBV3-2) combines with J gene TRBJ2-1; 10 bases agree with TRBD1. Losses at the gene ends were 4 bases for V and 7 bases for J; bases not matched to a gene: 4. CDR3 size: 14 residues. Germline lookup yields CDR1 LGHDT and CDR2 YNNKEL (reference sequence). CDR3 residues: CASSPSDRGNEQFF. CDR3 in DNA: TGTGCCAGCAGCCCTTCGGACAGGGGGAATGAGCAGTTCTTC.

This clone has only one observation. The chain uses TRBV5-1 and TRBJ2-3, with D possibly matching TRBD2 (5 bases). The CDR3 totals 14 residues. Trimming cost V 3 bases and J 0 bases, with 8 bases left between them. Germline V gene data show CDR1 as SGHRS and CDR2 as YFSETQ. CDR3 bases: TGCGCCAGCAGCTCCTGGACTAGCACAGATACGCAGTATTTT. As protein: CASSSWTSTDTQYF.

CDR3 in DNA: TGTGCCAGTAGTATGGCGGCGCAGGGGGACCACGAGCAGTACTTC. This codes for CASSMAAQGDHEQYF. The gene calls are TRBV19 and TRBJ2-7, with 7 nucleotides matching TRBD1. The CDR3 has 15 residues. Germline CDR1 is LNHDA and CDR2 is SQIVND (reference sequence). V shed 3 bases, J shed 5 bases, and the junction held 10 bases outside the gene matches.

J is TRBJ2-7 and V is TRBV30; TRBD2 matches at 10 bases. Germline loops: CDR1 GTSNPN, CDR2 SVGIG (reference sequence). The CDR3 covers 18 residues. Trimming removed 2 bases from V and 5 bases from J; junction bases left unmatched: 18. The CDR3 DNA reads TGTGCCTGGAGTCCGGACGCCCACCGACCTAGCGGGGGCCACGAGCAGTACTTC. As protein: CAWSPDAHRPSGGHEQYF.

This clone came up many times. The same CDR3 also results from other DNA sequences found in this sample. The V call is TRBV4-1, the J call TRBJ2-3; possibly TRBD2 for D (6 bases). In germline, CDR1 is MGHRA, CDR2 YSYEKL. The ends were cut back, 9 bases at V and 0 bases at J, with 16 bases in the middle. This CDR3 comprises 15 residues. The DNA of the CDR3 is TGCGCCAGTTCCGCTTCGGGACTCAGCACAGATACGCAGTATTTT. Its translation is CASSASGLSTDTQYF.

This chain uses TRBV5-1 with TRBJ1-1; 7 nucleotides align to TRBD1. The junction had 10 bases not matched to a gene; V was cut back by 4 bases and J by 4 bases. Germline V lookup: CDR1 SGHRS, CDR2 YFSETQ. This CDR3 contains 15 residues. The CDR3 here is CASSPLQGPLTEAFF. The CDR3 region has the DNA TGCGCCAGCAGCCCATTACAGGGGCCGCTCACTGAAGCTTTCTTT.

The chain is built from TRBV9 and TRBJ2-1, with TRBD2 matching over 7 bases. Germline CDR1 SGDLS, CDR2 YYNGEE. This CDR3 is built from 16 residues. Trimming cost V 0 bases and J 0 bases; bases outside gene matches: 3. CDR3: CASSVGGGGSYNEQFF. CDR3 nucleotides: TGTGCCAGCAGCGTAGGGGGCGGGGGCTCCTACAATGAGCAGTTCTTC.

The V gene is TRBV5-1, the J gene TRBJ2-6; TRBD1 matches at 8 bases. The J segment lost 3 bases and the V segment lost 2 bases, leaving 7 bases of the junction unmatched. This CDR3 is 17 amino acids long. The germline V gene encodes CDR1 SGHRS and CDR2 YFSETQ. This CDR3 reads CASSFGQGAYGANVLTF. The CDR3 bases are TGCGCCAGCAGCTTCGGGCAGGGGGCATATGGGGCCAACGTCCTGACTTTC.

This chain uses TRBV7-3 with TRBJ1-4, with 7 bases lining up with TRBD1. There are 16 residues in the CDR3. V shed 4 bases, J shed 8 bases, and the junction held 13 bases outside the gene matches. The germline V gene has CDR1 SGHTA and CDR2 FQGTGA. CDR3 coding DNA: TGTGCCAGCAGCTCGTACCGGACAGGTCGAGGAGAAAAACTGTTTTTT. Translated, it gives CASSSYRTGRGEKLFF.

This clone was picked up one time. This chain joins TRBV30 and TRBJ2-7, with D unresolved. The CDR3 contains 11 residues. CDR1 GTSNPN and CDR2 SVGIG come from the germline V gene (reference sequence). V lost 5 bases, J lost 7 bases, and 12 bases lay in between. Here the CDR3 reads CAWGPAREQYF. DNA for the CDR3: TGTGCCTGGGGGCCCGCGAGGGAGCAGTACTTC.

The chain recombines TRBV5-5 with TRBJ1-3; D is undetermined. Trimming took off 0 bases at V and 3 bases at J, with 13 bases between the two ends. From germline, CDR1 is SGHKS and CDR2 YYEKEE (reference sequence). The CDR3 runs 16 residues. The CDR3 spells CASSLGIGSYGNTIYF. CDR3 DNA: TGTGCCAGCAGCTTGGGGATAGGGAGTTATGGAAACACCATATATTTT.

This chain connects TRBV18 to TRBJ2-5, with D uncertain. CDR1 and CDR2 from the germline V gene are KGHSH and LQKENI. CDR3 length equals 13 residues. V dropped 3 bases and J dropped 1 base, with 6 bases sitting between them. In nucleotides, the CDR3 is TGTGCCAGCTCACCCGGTACCCAAGAGACCCAGTACTTC. It codes for CASSPGTQETQYF.

The rearrangement joins TRBV7-9 to TRBJ1-3; TRBD1 might be the D (6 bases). The CDR3 consists of 13 residues. V was cut by 6 bases and J by 2 bases, with 8 bases left in between. The germline V gene has CDR1 SEHNR and CDR2 FQNEAQ (reference sequence). For the CDR3, the DNA is TGTGCCAGCAGGGCAGGGGCTGGAAACACCATATATTTT. Protein: CASRAGAGNTIYF.